A single count supports the clone carrying this TCR beta chain. After removal of 4 bases from V and 1 base from J, the junction contained 2 bases not matched to a gene. CDR3 length: 14 residues. CDR1 is MNHEY, CDR2 SMNVEV, per germline (reference sequence). These data come from a study of PD-L1 blockade in urothelial cancer. The repertoire was sequenced with immunoSEQ multiplex PCR; TCRdb's copy has only in-frame clones and lacks some. The data show under 70,000 clones, 70% to 90% seen once. Time point reported: pretreatment peripheral blood. The chain is built from TRBV27 and TRBJ1-2; 8 positions agree with TRBD1. Sample: PBMCs, taken around atezolizumab (anti-PD-L1) treatment. This sequence was found in a man in his 70s with urothelial cancer. The DNA of the CDR3 is TGTGCCAGCAGTTCCGGACAGGGTAACTATGGCTACACCTTC. This sequence encodes CASSSGQGNYGYTF.